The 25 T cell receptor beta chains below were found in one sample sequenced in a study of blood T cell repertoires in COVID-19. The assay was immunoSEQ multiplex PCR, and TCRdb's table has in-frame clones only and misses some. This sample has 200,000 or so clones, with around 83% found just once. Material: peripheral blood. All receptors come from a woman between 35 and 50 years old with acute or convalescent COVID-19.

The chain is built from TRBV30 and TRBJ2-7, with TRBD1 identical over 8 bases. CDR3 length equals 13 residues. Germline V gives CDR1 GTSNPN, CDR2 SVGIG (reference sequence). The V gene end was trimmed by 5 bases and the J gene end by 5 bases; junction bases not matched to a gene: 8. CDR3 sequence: CAWVTGGKNEQYF. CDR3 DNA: TGTGCCTGGGTCACAGGGGGGAAGAACGAGCAGTACTTC. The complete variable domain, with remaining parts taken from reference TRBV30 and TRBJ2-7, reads SQTIHQWPATLVQPVGSPLSLECTVEGTSNPNLYWYRQAAGRGLQLLFYSVGIGQISSEVPQNLSASRPQDRQFILSSKKLLLSDSGFYLCAWVTGGKNEQYFGPGTRLTVT.

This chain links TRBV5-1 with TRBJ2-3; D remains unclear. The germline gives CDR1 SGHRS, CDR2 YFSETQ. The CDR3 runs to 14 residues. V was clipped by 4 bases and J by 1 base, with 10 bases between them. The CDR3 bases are TGCGCCAGCAGCGCCCTAGATGGCACAGATACGCAGTATTTT. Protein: CASSALDGTDTQYF.

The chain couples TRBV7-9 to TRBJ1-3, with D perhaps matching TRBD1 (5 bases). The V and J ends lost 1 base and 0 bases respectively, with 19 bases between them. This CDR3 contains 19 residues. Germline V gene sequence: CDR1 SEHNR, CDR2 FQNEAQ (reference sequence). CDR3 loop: CASSLGWGVGPLSGNTIYF. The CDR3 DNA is TGTGCCAGCAGCTTAGGATGGGGCGTAGGTCCCCTCTCTGGAAACACCATATATTTT.

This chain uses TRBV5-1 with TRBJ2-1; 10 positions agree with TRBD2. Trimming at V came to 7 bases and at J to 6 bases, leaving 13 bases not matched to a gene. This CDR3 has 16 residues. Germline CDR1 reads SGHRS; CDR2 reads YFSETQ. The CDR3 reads CASADQRTSGGNEQFF. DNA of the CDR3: TGCGCCAGCGCGGATCAAAGGACTAGCGGCGGCAATGAGCAGTTCTTC.

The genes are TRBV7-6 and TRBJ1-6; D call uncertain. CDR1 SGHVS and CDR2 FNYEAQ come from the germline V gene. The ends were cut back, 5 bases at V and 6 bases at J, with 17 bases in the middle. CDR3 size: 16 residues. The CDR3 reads CASSPRSGIVNSPLHF. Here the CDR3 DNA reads TGTGCCAGCAGCCCCCGATCGGGGATCGTTAATTCACCCCTCCACTTT.

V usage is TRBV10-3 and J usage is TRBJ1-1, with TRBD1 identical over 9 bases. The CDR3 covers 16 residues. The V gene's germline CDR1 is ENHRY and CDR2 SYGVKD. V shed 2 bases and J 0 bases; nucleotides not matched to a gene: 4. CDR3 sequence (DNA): TGTGCCATCAGTGAGGACAGGGGGGGTTTGAACACTGAAGCTTTCTTT. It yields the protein CAISEDRGGLNTEAFF.

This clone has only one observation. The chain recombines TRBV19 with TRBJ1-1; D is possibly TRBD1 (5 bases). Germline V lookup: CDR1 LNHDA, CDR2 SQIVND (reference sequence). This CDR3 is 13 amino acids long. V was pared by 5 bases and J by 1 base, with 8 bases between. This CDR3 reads CASSQGRNTEAFF. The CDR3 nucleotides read TGTGCCAGTAGTCAGGGAAGGAACACTGAAGCTTTCTTT.

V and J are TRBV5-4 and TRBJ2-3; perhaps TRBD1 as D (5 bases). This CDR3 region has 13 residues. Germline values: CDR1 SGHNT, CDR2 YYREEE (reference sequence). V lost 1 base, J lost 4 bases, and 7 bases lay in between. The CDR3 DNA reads TGTGCCAGCAGCTTGCCCAGGGCAGATACGCAGTATTTT. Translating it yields CASSLPRADTQYF.

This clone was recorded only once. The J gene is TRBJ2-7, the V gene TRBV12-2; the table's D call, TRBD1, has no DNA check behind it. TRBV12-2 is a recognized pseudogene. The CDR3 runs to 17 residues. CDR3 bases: TGTGCAAGTCGCCTCACCCTGAAGGGCAGGGGGCTCTACGAGCAGTACTTC. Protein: CASRLTLKGRGLYEQYF.

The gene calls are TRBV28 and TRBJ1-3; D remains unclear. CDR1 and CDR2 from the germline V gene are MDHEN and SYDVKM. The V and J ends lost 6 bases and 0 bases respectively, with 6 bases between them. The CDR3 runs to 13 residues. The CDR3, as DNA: TGTGCCAGCAGCCCCATCTCTGGAAACACCATATATTTT. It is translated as CASSPISGNTIYF.

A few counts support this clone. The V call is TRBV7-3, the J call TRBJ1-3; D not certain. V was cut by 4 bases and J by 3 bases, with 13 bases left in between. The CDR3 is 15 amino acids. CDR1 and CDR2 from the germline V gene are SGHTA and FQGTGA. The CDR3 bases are TGTGCCAGCAGCTATGCCTCTGGAGGTGGAAACACCATATATTTT. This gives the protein CASSYASGGGNTIYF.

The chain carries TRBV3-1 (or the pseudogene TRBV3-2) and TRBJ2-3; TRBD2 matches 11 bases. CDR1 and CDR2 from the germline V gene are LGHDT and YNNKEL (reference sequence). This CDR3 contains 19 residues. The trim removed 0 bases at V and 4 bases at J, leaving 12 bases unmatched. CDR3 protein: CASSQEWSSGRSKADTQYF. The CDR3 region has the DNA TGTGCCAGCAGCCAAGAGTGGTCTAGCGGGAGGAGTAAGGCAGATACGCAGTATTTT.

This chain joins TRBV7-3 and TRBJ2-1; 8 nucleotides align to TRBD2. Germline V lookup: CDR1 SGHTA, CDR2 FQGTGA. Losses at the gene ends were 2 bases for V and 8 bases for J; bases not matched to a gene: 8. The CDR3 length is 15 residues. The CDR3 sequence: CASSLGSGGGHEQFF. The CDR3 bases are TGTGCCAGCAGCTTAGGGAGCGGGGGAGGACATGAGCAGTTCTTC.

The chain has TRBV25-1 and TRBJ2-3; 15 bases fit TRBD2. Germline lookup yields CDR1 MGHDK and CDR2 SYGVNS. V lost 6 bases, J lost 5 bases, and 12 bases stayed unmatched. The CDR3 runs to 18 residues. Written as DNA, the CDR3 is TGTGCCAGCAGGAAGGGTAGGACTAGCGGGAGGGCGGGAGATACGCAGTATTTT. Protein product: CASRKGRTSGRAGDTQYF.

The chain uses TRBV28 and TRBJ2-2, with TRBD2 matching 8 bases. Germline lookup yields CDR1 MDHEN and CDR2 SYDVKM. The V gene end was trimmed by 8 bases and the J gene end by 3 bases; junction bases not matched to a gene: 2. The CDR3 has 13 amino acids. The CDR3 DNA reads TGTGCCAGCCAGCGGGAGTACACCGGGGAGCTGTTTTTT. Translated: CASQREYTGELFF.

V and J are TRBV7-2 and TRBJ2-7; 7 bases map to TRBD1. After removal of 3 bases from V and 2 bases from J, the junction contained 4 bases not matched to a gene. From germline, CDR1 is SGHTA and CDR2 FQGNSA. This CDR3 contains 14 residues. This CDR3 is CASSFGTATYEQYF. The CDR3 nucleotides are TGTGCCAGCAGCTTTGGGACAGCGACCTACGAGCAGTACTTC. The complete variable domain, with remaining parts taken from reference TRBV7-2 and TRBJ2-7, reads GAGVSQSPSNKVTEKGKDVELRCDPISGHTALYWYRQSLGQGLEFLIYFQGNSAPDKSGLPSDRFSAERTGGSVSTLTIQRTQQEDSAVYLCASSFGTATYEQYFGPGTRLTVT.

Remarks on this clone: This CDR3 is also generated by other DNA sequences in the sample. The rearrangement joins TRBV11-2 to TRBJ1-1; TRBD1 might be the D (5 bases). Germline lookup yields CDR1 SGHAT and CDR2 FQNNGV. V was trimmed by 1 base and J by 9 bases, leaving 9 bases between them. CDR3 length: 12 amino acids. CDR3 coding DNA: TGTGCCAGCAGCTTAGTTCAGGGCAAAGCTTTCTTT. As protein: CASSLVQGKAFF.

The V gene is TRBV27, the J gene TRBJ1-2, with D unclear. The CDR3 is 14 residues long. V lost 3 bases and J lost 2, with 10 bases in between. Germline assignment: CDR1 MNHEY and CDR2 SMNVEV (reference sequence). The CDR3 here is CASSFGPYNYGYTF. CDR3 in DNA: TGTGCCAGCAGTTTTGGGCCTTACAACTATGGCTACACCTTC.

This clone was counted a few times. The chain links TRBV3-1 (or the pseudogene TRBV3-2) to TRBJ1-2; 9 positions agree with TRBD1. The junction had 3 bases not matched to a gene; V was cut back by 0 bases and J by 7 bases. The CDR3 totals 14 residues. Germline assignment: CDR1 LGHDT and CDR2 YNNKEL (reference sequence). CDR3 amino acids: CASSQEQGALGYTF. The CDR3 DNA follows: TGTGCCAGCAGCCAAGAACAGGGGGCGCTTGGCTACACCTTC.

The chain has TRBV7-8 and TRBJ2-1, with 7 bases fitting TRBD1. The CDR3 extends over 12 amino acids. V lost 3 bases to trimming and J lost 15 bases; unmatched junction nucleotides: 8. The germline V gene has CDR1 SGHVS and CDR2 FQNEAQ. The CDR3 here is CASSLFDRDPFF. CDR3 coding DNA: TGTGCCAGCAGCTTGTTCGACAGGGACCCGTTCTTC.

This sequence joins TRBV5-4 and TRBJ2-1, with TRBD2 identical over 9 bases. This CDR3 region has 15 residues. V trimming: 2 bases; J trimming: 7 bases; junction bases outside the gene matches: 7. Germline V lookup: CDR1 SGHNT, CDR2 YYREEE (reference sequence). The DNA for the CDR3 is TGTGCCAGCAGCTTAAAGCGGGGGGCATCGAATGAGCAGTTCTTC. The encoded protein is CASSLKRGASNEQFF. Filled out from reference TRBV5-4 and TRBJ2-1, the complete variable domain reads ETGVTQSPTHLIKTRGQQVTLRCSSQSGHNTVSWYQQALGQGPQFIFQYYREEENGRGNFPPRFSGLQFPNYSSELNVNALELDDSALYLCASSLKRGASNEQFFGPGTRLTVL.

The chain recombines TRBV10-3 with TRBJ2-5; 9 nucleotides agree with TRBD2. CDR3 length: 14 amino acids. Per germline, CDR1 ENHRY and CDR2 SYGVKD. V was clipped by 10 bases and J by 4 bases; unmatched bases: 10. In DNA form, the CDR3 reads TGTGCCACCTCCCTTGGAGCGGGAGGAGAGACCCAGTACTTC. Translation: CATSLGAGGETQYF.

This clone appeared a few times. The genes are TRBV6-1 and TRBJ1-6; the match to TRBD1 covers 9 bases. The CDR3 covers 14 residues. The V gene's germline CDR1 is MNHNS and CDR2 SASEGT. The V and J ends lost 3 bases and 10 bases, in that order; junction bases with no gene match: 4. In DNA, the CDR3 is TGTGCCAGCAGTGAGGACAGGGGAGCCTCACCCCTCCACTTT. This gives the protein CASSEDRGASPLHF.

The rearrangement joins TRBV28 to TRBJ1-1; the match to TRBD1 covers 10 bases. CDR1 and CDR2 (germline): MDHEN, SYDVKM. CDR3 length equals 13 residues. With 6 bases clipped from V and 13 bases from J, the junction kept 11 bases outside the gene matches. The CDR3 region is CASSGTGAPHGFF. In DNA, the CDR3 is TGTGCCAGCAGCGGGACAGGGGCTCCCCATGGTTTCTTT. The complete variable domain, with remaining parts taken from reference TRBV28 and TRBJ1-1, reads DVKVTQSSRYLVKRTGEKVFLECVQDMDHENMFWYRQDPGLGLRLIYFSYDVKMKEKGDIPEGYSVSREKKERFSLILESASTNQTSMYLCASSGTGAPHGFFGQGTRLTVV.

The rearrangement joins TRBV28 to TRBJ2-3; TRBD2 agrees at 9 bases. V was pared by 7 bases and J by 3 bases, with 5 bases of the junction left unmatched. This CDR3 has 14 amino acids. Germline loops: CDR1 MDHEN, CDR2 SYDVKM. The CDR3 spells CASIGAGGTDTQYF. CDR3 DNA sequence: TGTGCCAGCATAGGGGCGGGAGGGACAGATACGCAGTATTTT.